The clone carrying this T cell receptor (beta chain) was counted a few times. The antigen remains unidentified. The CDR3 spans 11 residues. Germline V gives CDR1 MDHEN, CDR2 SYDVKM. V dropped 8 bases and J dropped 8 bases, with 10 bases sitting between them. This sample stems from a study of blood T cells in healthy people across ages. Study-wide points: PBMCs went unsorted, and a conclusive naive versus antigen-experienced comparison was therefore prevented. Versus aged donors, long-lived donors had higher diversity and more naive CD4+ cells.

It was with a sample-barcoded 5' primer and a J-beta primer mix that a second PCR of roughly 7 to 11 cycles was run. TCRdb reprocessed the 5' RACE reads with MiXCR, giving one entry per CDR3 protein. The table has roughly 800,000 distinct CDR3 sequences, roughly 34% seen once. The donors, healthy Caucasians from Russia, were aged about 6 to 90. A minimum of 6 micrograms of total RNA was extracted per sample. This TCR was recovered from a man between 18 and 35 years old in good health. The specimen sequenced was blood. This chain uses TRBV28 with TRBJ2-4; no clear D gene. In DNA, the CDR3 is TGTGCCAGCCTCAAATGGGACATTCAGTACTTC. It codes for CASLKWDIQYF.